The 3 T cell receptor beta chains below were found in one sample sequenced in a study of shared clonotypes between healthy human individuals. The table came from immunoSEQ multiplex PCR; TCRdb's copy has only in-frame clones and leaves some out. The sample includes more than 2 million clones, 95% seen only once; the top ten take more than 0.1%. The sample comprised naive CD4+ T cells sorted from blood. Documented subset: CD45RA+ positively selected. Every receptor here comes from a man aged 18 to 30 in good health.

This clone was counted at least ten times. The chain combines TRBV13 with TRBJ1-3; possibly TRBD1 for D (6 bases). The CDR3 extends over 15 amino acids. V was shortened by 6 bases and J by 2 bases, with 14 bases between the two germline ends. CDR1 and CDR2 (germline): PRHDT, FYEKMQ (reference sequence). CDR3 coding DNA: TGTGCCAGCAGACTCACCGGGACACCTGGAAACACCATATATTTT. It is translated as CASRLTGTPGNTIYF.

The V call is TRBV10-3, the J call TRBJ2-7; D is unclear. Trimming cost V 6 bases and J 6 bases, with 15 bases left between them. This CDR3 is built from 13 residues. Germline CDR1 reads ENHRY; CDR2 reads SYGVKD. The CDR3 region is CAISESTTGEQYF. DNA for the CDR3: TGTGCCATCAGCGAATCAACTACGGGCGAGCAGTACTTC.

This chain links TRBV29-1 with TRBJ1-2; 8 bases are shared with TRBD1. Trimming took 4 bases from V and 4 from J; bases not matched to a gene: 5. Germline CDR1 SQVTM, CDR2 ANQGSEA. This CDR3 comprises 13 residues. CDR3 loop: CSVGQGAGYGYTF. In DNA, the CDR3 is TGCAGCGTTGGCCAGGGGGCCGGCTATGGCTACACCTTC.